This TCR beta chain originates from a study of cytomegalovirus exposure and HLA in healthy donors. General study findings and limits: Reportedly, fewer N-insertions than the approximately 600-donor mean appeared in an Asian-associated ancestry cluster in a later analysis. In a later analysis, TCR beta V- and J-gene trimming showed a link to a missense DCLRE1C variant. Later, TCR association rates were found to vary by HLA locus, highest for DRB1 and lowest for HLA-C. Association with HLA alleles at 0.05 false discovery rate was found for around 15,000 TCR beta sequences in a later analysis.

As for this clone: What it binds is not known.

The PCR had 60 Vbeta and 13 Jbeta primers. Repertoires were generated with immunoSEQ multiplex PCR, while TCRdb's copy carries only in-frame clones and drops some. The sample holds about 170,000 clones, roughly 85% seen once. The origin of this receptor is a boy between 2 and 10 years old in good health and CMV-seronegative. Specimen: PBMCs.

The CDR3 coding sequence is TGTGCCAGCAGCTTTCGTTATCGAGGCCACCAAGAGACCCAGTACTTC. Translated, it gives CASSFRYRGHQETQYF. V is TRBV11-1 and J is TRBJ2-5; the D is unclear. With 3 bases removed from V and 0 bases from J, the gap between germline ends came to 14 bases. The CDR3 is made up of 16 amino acids. Germline CDR1 and CDR2: SGHAT and FQDESV (reference sequence).